This passage covers 11 T cell receptor beta chains from one sample sequenced in a study of blood T cell repertoires in COVID-19. Method: immunoSEQ multiplex PCR; TCRdb's copy keeps in-frame clones and lacks some. The sample holds approximately 300,000 clones; 85% to 95% are singletons and the top ten take around 3.9%. What was sequenced was PBMCs or T cells enriched from blood (not recorded which). The source is a woman aged 25 to 39 who had been exposed to COVID-19.

The rearrangement links TRBV2 to TRBJ1-4; 8 bases line up with TRBD1. The CDR3 is made up of 14 amino acids. Germline CDR1 reads SNHLY; CDR2 reads FYNNEI. The ends lost 7 bases at V and 8 bases at J; junction bases unmatched: 9. The CDR3 loop reads CASKVDRAKEKLFF. CDR3 bases: TGTGCCAGCAAGGTGGACAGGGCAAAAGAAAAACTGTTTTTT.

The CDR3 protein is CAWSVALMNTEAFF. The CDR3 bases are TGTGCCTGGAGTGTGGCCCTGATGAACACTGAAGCTTTCTTT. The gene calls are TRBV30 and TRBJ1-1; D unclear. Germline assignment: CDR1 GTSNPN and CDR2 SVGIG (reference sequence). The CDR3 totals 14 residues. With 0 bases removed from V and 0 bases from J, the gap between germline ends came to 8 bases.

Comment on this clone: Other DNA sequences of this sample code for an identical CDR3. V gene TRBV9 combines with J gene TRBJ1-2; 7 bases align to TRBD1. Germline V gene lookup returns CDR1 SGDLS and CDR2 YYNGEE. The CDR3 runs to 15 residues. Trimming took 3 bases from V and 4 from J; bases not matched to a gene: 9. The DNA of the CDR3 is TGTGCCAGCAGCGCAAGGGGGCAGGGAGGCTATGGCTACACCTTC. Amino acids: CASSARGQGGYGYTF.

This chain connects TRBV11-2 to TRBJ2-6; D may be TRBD1 (6 bases). Germline assignment: CDR1 SGHAT and CDR2 FQNNGV. This CDR3 is 18 amino acids long. V shed 4 bases and J shed 0 bases, with 16 bases lying between them. CDR3 coding DNA: TGTGCCAGCAGCTCACCCACAGGGCCCTACTCTGGGGCCAACGTCCTGACTTTC. It codes for CASSSPTGPYSGANVLTF.

This clone has a handful of counts. The chain joins TRBV30 to TRBJ1-6; the D gene is possibly TRBD1 (6 bases). V gave up 4 bases and J gave up 8 bases, with 12 bases separating them. The CDR3 runs to 13 residues. CDR1 is GTSNPN and CDR2 is SVGIG in the germline V gene (reference sequence). The DNA of the CDR3 is TGTGCCTGGAACTGGGGGCTGGATTCACCCCTCCACTTT. It translates to CAWNWGLDSPLHF.

This chain joins TRBV10-3 and TRBJ2-1; 7 bases match TRBD2. Germline CDR1 reads ENHRY; CDR2 reads SYGVKD. The CDR3 spans 13 residues. Trimming at V came to 0 bases and at J to 11 bases, leaving 4 bases not matched to a gene. The CDR3 reads CAISESTSEKQFF. As DNA, the CDR3 is TGTGCCATCAGTGAGTCTACTAGCGAAAAGCAGTTCTTC.

This clone was detected only a few times. The genes are TRBV4-3 and TRBJ1-6; D possibly corresponds to TRBD1 (6 bases). CDR3 length: 18 amino acids. The germline gives CDR1 LGHNA, CDR2 YSLEER. Trimming removed 0 bases at V and 5 bases at J, with 17 bases between. The CDR3 spells CASSQDPRGRGDNSPLHF. In DNA form, the CDR3 reads TGCGCCAGCAGCCAAGATCCTCGGGGCAGGGGTGATAATTCACCCCTCCACTTT.

This rearrangement joins TRBV6-1 to TRBJ1-3, with unresolved D. The germline gives CDR1 MNHNS, CDR2 SASEGT. V was cut by 2 bases and J by 4 bases, with 12 bases left in between. This CDR3 spans 15 amino acids. The CDR3 coding sequence is TGTGCCAGCAGTGAACTAGGCCCGTCCGGAAACACCATATATTTT. It specifies CASSELGPSGNTIYF.

Only a few counts were recorded for this clone. The chain couples TRBV18 to TRBJ1-1, with unresolved D. The V end lost 2 bases, the J end lost 6 bases, and 7 bases lay between the germline ends. The CDR3 consists of 12 residues. Germline V gene data show CDR1 as KGHSH and CDR2 as LQKENI. CDR3 residues: CASSPASSEAFF. The CDR3 DNA sequence: TGTGCCAGCTCACCAGCGTCGTCTGAAGCTTTCTTT.

The chain links TRBV2 to TRBJ1-5; D may be TRBD1 (6 bases). This CDR3 is built from 15 residues. Trimming pared 2 bases from V and 6 bases from J, leaving 14 bases between. CDR1 is SNHLY, CDR2 FYNNEI, per germline. The CDR3 loop reads CASSERVRGSQPQHF. In DNA form, the CDR3 reads TGTGCCAGCAGTGAACGCGTCAGGGGAAGTCAGCCCCAGCATTTT.

This chain joins TRBV29-1 and TRBJ2-1; possible D gene TRBD2, 5 bases. Trimming took 3 bases from V and 2 from J, leaving 8 bases between them. The CDR3 spans 13 residues. Germline V lookup: CDR1 SQVTM, CDR2 ANQGSEA. CDR3 in amino acids: CSVEDSPYNEQFF. The CDR3 bases are TGCAGCGTTGAGGACTCCCCCTACAATGAGCAGTTCTTC.